The 20 T cell receptor beta chains below were found in one sample sequenced in a study of blood T cell repertoires in COVID-19. Sequencing was performed with immunoSEQ multiplex PCR; in TCRdb, only in-frame clones are kept and a portion is missing. This sample carries 300,000 to 350,000 clones, around nine tenths of them seen once, and the ten largest clones take approximately 1%. The sample taken for sequencing was PBMCs or T cells enriched from blood (not recorded which). The receptors stem from a woman aged 30 to 39 who had been exposed to COVID-19.

V usage is TRBV19 and J usage is TRBJ2-7, with 9 positions matching TRBD1. The V and J ends lost 3 bases and 3 bases, in that order; junction bases with no gene match: 6. Germline CDR1 reads LNHDA; CDR2 reads SQIVND (reference sequence). The CDR3 extends over 15 amino acids. Here the CDR3 reads CASSIRQGDVYEQYF. CDR3 nucleotides: TGTGCCAGTAGTATTAGACAGGGGGATGTCTACGAGCAGTACTTC.

V is TRBV4-1 and J is TRBJ1-4; perhaps TRBD1 as D (6 bases). V lost 3 bases to trimming and J lost 0 bases, with 20 bases between them. Germline V gene lookup returns CDR1 MGHRA and CDR2 YSYEKL. CDR3 size: 19 residues. The CDR3 sequence is CASSHAFDRPDATNEKLFF. The CDR3 DNA follows: TGCGCCAGCAGCCATGCATTTGACAGGCCCGACGCAACTAATGAAAAACTGTTTTTT.

This clone was seen just once. V gene TRBV9 combines with J gene TRBJ2-1; weak D call: TRBD2 (6 bases). The CDR3 length is 12 residues. The V gene lost 5 bases and the J gene lost 9 bases, with 12 bases spanning the gap. The germline V gene has CDR1 SGDLS and CDR2 YYNGEE. CDR3 sequence (DNA): TGTGCCAGCAGGTCGTGGGGAGGTGAGCAGTTCTTC. Its translation is CASRSWGGEQFF.

The chain employs TRBV11-3 and TRBJ2-1, with D possibly TRBD1 on 6 matching bases. Trimming stripped 1 base from V and 0 bases from J, with 22 bases between. The CDR3 runs 20 residues. CDR1 is SGHNT, CDR2 YENEEA, per germline. The CDR3 protein is CASSLVGFGGRDNSYNEQFF. CDR3 nucleotides: TGTGCCAGCAGCTTAGTCGGGTTTGGAGGAAGGGACAACTCCTACAATGAGCAGTTCTTC.

The chain employs TRBV7-9 and TRBJ2-7; 8 positions agree with TRBD2. The CDR3 covers 14 residues. Trimming at V came to 4 bases and at J to 3 bases, leaving 5 bases not matched to a gene. Germline assignment: CDR1 SEHNR and CDR2 FQNEAQ (reference sequence). The CDR3 is CASSSPAGDYEQYF. The CDR3 nucleotides are TGTGCCAGCAGCTCCCCAGCGGGGGACTACGAGCAGTACTTC.

The rearrangement uses TRBV9 and TRBJ2-7; 10 bases map to TRBD2. This CDR3 contains 18 residues. Looked up from germline, CDR1 is SGDLS and CDR2 is YYNGEE. J was trimmed by 4 bases and V by 4 bases; bases with no gene match: 17. CDR3 amino acids: CASSPSSFIAGGGYEQYF. CDR3 nucleotides: TGTGCCAGCAGCCCCAGTAGTTTCATAGCGGGAGGTGGATACGAGCAGTACTTC. Based on the CDR3 plus reference TRBV9 and TRBJ2-7, the full variable domain is DSGVTQTPKHLITATGQRVTLRCSPRSGDLSVYWYQQSLDQGLQFLIQYYNGEERAKGNILERFSAQQFPDLHSELNLSSLELGDSALYFCASSPSSFIAGGGYEQYFGPGTRLTVT.

V gene TRBV28 combines with J gene TRBJ1-5; D might be TRBD1 (5 bases). CDR1 is MDHEN, CDR2 SYDVKM, per germline. The CDR3 has 15 residues. Trimming took 3 bases from V and 7 from J, leaving 16 bases between them. The CDR3 DNA reads as TGTGCCAGCAGTTTCCCCAGGGCGATGGGCCAGCCCCAGCATTTT. Protein sequence: CASSFPRAMGQPQHF.

The gene calls are TRBV30 and TRBJ2-2; D unresolved. V lost 4 bases and J lost 5, with 8 bases in between. From germline, CDR1 is GTSNPN and CDR2 SVGIG (reference sequence). The CDR3 extends over 12 amino acids. CDR3: CAWTPETGELFF. In nucleotides, the CDR3 is TGTGCCTGGACACCAGAAACCGGGGAGCTGTTTTTT.

V gene TRBV18 combines with J gene TRBJ1-3, with 7 bases lining up with TRBD1. The germline gives CDR1 KGHSH, CDR2 LQKENI. The CDR3 contains 16 residues. J gave up 2 bases and V 6 bases, and 10 bases lay outside the gene matches. This chain's CDR3 is CASSISGQLPGNTIYF. The CDR3 region has the DNA TGTGCCAGCTCGATTTCGGGACAGTTGCCTGGAAACACCATATATTTT. The variable domain in full, completed from reference TRBV18 and TRBJ1-3, reads NAGVMQNPRHLVRRRGQEARLRCSPMKGHSHVYWYRQLPEEGLKFMVYLQKENIIDESGMPKERFSAEFPKEGPSILRIQQVVRGDSAAYFCASSISGQLPGNTIYFGEGSWLTVV.

The V gene is TRBV5-1, the J gene TRBJ2-3; D is uncertain. V was pared by 4 bases and J by 5 bases, with 5 bases between. Germline assignment: CDR1 SGHRS and CDR2 YFSETQ. CDR3 length equals 11 residues. The DNA for the CDR3 is TGCGCCAGCAGCGACTTAGATACGCAGTATTTT. This codes for CASSDLDTQYF.

The chain is built from TRBV10-2 and TRBJ1-1; D is unresolved. CDR3 length: 13 residues. Germline assignment: CDR1 WSHSY and CDR2 SAAADI. V lost 10 bases and J lost 0, with 12 bases in between. The DNA for the CDR3 is TGCGCCACCGTGAGTTATATGAACACTGAAGCTTTCTTT. It translates to CATVSYMNTEAFF.

On this clone: A junction end diverges from the germline sequence, so it may reflect a read error. This chain uses TRBV3-1 (or the pseudogene TRBV3-2) with TRBJ2-7, with 9 nucleotides matching TRBD2. This CDR3 contains 14 residues. CDR1 and CDR2 (germline): LGHDT, YNNKEL (reference sequence). The DNA of the CDR3 is TGTGCCAGCAGCCAACGCGCGGCTAGCGGGAAAGTACACTTC. Residues: CASSQRAASGKVHF.

Only one count was recorded for this clone. A junction boundary mismatches the germline segment, possibly from a read error. The chain combines TRBV11-3 with TRBJ2-3; 7 bases are a match to TRBD2. Germline V gives CDR1 SGHNT, CDR2 YENEEA. The CDR3 consists of 16 residues. The CDR3 DNA reads TGTGCCAGCAGCCTAGACGGGACTACAGTCACAGATACGCAGTATTTT. Its translation: CASSLDGTTVTDTQYF. Combining the CDR3 with reference TRBV11-3 and TRBJ2-3 gives the whole variable domain EAGVVQSPRYKIIEKKQPVAFWCNPISGHNTLYWYLQNLGQGPELLIRYENEEAVDDSQLPKDRFSAERLKGVDSTLKIQPAELGDSAVYLCASSLDGTTVTDTQYFGPGTRLTVL.

This clone has just a few counts. This rearrangement joins TRBV27 to TRBJ1-6; TRBD1 agrees at 9 bases. Germline values: CDR1 MNHEY, CDR2 SMNVEV (reference sequence). V lost 5 bases and J lost 14; bases outside the gene matches: 16. The CDR3 runs to 16 residues. CDR3 sequence reads: CASSQPTGGFVAALHF. CDR3 in DNA: TGTGCCAGCAGTCAACCGACAGGGGGATTTGTTGCTGCCCTCCACTTT.

In its sample, this clone was seen once. The rearrangement links TRBV5-1 to TRBJ2-3, with 14 bases matching TRBD2. This CDR3 comprises 16 residues. With V trimmed by 4 bases and J by 4 bases, 5 bases remained unmatched. Germline V gene lookup returns CDR1 SGHRS and CDR2 YFSETQ. The CDR3 DNA sequence: TGCGCCAGCAGCCTGGGACTAGCGGGAGTGTCAGATACGCAGTATTTT. Translation gives CASSLGLAGVSDTQYF.

This rearrangement joins TRBV5-6 to TRBJ1-4, with 11 positions matching TRBD1. The V gene's germline CDR1 is SGHDT and CDR2 YYEEEE. There are 15 residues in the CDR3. Unmatched junction bases numbered 2, after V lost 0 bases and J lost 7 bases. In nucleotides, the CDR3 is TGTGCCAGCAGCTTGGAGGGACAGGGGGGTGAAAAACTGTTTTTT. Amino acids: CASSLEGQGGEKLFF.

The CDR3 reads CASSPLRQGPTAGNTIYF. The DNA for the CDR3 is TGTGCCAGCTCACCACTACGACAGGGCCCTACCGCTGGAAACACCATATATTTT. The chain uses TRBV18 and TRBJ1-3, with 7 bases that match TRBD1. Germline V lookup: CDR1 KGHSH, CDR2 LQKENI. V shed 1 base, J shed 2 bases, and the junction held 11 bases outside the gene matches. This CDR3 has 18 residues.

The chain is built from TRBV7-9 and TRBJ1-1, with D possibly being TRBD1 (5 bases). The CDR3 length is 16 residues. Germline assignment: CDR1 SEHNR and CDR2 FQNEAQ (reference sequence). V was shortened by 4 bases and J by 5 bases, with 20 bases between the two germline ends. In DNA, the CDR3 is TGTGCCAGCAGCTCCGCTCCAAGGACGGAGGGGACTGAAGCTTTCTTT. Protein: CASSSAPRTEGTEAFF.

The J gene is TRBJ2-1, the V gene TRBV11-3; D is perhaps TRBD1 (6 bases). Trimming cost V 3 bases and J 4 bases, with 13 bases left between them. This CDR3 is built from 15 residues. Germline V CDR1 and CDR2: SGHNT, YENEEA. CDR3 residues: CASSFSGTLYNEQFF. CDR3 bases: TGTGCCAGCAGCTTCTCGGGGACACTATACAATGAGCAGTTCTTC. Looking up the rest from reference TRBV11-3 and TRBJ2-1 gives the full variable domain: EAGVVQSPRYKIIEKKQPVAFWCNPISGHNTLYWYLQNLGQGPELLIRYENEEAVDDSQLPKDRFSAERLKGVDSTLKIQPAELGDSAVYLCASSFSGTLYNEQFFGPGTRLTVL.

The rearrangement links TRBV15 to TRBJ2-3; no clear D gene. There are 17 residues in the CDR3. Germline assignment: CDR1 LNHNV and CDR2 YYDKDF (reference sequence). V was cut by 2 bases and J by 0 bases, with 15 bases left in between. CDR3 DNA: TGTGCCACCAGCAGAAGGCGCGAGTCACTAAGCACAGATACGCAGTATTTT. Translated, it gives CATSRRRESLSTDTQYF.